The rows below give T cell receptor beta chains drawn from one sample of a study of cytomegalovirus exposure and HLA in healthy donors. Sequenced by immunoSEQ multiplex PCR; TCRdb stores in-frame clones only, minus some. The sample includes 180,000 or so clones, 75% to 80% of them seen just once. The sequenced material came from PBMCs. The receptor set was obtained from a middle-aged man in good health and CMV-seropositive. Each CDR3 is given with its conserved first and last residue. The order of the fields is D gene, clone size, J gene, V gene, CDR3 protein, CDR3 DNA. A D gene is named only where the DNA matches it firmly. Not all rows give a size; the values are once, few, many and, for expanded clones, a class.

>.|.|TRBJ1-2|TRBV6-5
CASTDSSGTYGYTF
TGTGCCAGCACCGACAGCTCAGGAACATATGGCTACACCTTC
>.|.|TRBJ2-7|TRBV7-8
CASSWIERNYEQYF
TGTGCCAGCAGCTGGATTGAGCGGAACTACGAGCAGTACTTC
>TRBD1|.|TRBJ1-1|TRBV6-1
CASKTYRGPNTEAFF
TGTGCCAGCAAAACGTACAGGGGCCCGAACACTGAAGCTTTCTTT
>.|.|TRBJ1-3|TRBV30
CAWSGLGGAENTIYF
TGTGCCTGGAGCGGCCTCGGGGGGGCAGAAAACACCATATATTTT
>TRBD2|.|TRBJ2-5|TRBV11-3
CASSVGLAGVETQYF
TGTGCCAGCAGCGTCGGACTAGCGGGAGTAGAGACCCAGTACTTC
>TRBD1|once|TRBJ1-2|TRBV7-3
CASSSGQGYGYTF
TGTGCCAGCAGCTCGGGACAGGGGTATGGCTACACCTTC
>TRBD2|.|TRBJ2-1|TRBV11-3
CASSLTLAGYYNEQFF
TGTGCCAGCAGCTTAACACTAGCGGGATATTACAATGAGCAGTTCTTC
>.|.|TRBJ2-5|TRBV5-4
CASSWIAEKQETQYF
TGTGCCAGCAGCTGGATCGCGGAGAAGCAAGAGACCCAGTACTTC
>TRBD1|.|TRBJ2-1|TRBV6-5
CASSEQGYNEQFF
TGTGCCAGCAGCGAACAGGGGTACAATGAGCAGTTCTTC
>.|.|TRBJ2-3|TRBV5-1
CASTRWEASTDTQYF
TGCGCCAGCACGAGGTGGGAGGCATCCACAGATACGCAGTATTTT
>.|.|TRBJ2-3|TRBV5-4
CASSSPTGRGTDTQYF
TGTGCCAGCAGCTCGCCTACAGGGAGAGGCACAGATACGCAGTATTTT
>.|few|TRBJ2-7|TRBV6-5
CASSYGGVHPGEQYF
TGTGCCAGCAGTTACGGAGGGGTGCACCCCGGGGAGCAGTACTTC
>TRBD1|.|TRBJ2-3|TRBV5-1
CASSPTGGSTDTQYF
TGCGCCAGCAGCCCTACAGGGGGGAGCACAGATACGCAGTATTTT
>.|.|TRBJ2-7|TRBV6-5
CASSSRTASYEQYF
TGTGCCAGCAGTTCGCGGACAGCTTCCTACGAGCAGTACTTC
>TRBD1|.|TRBJ1-2|TRBV19
CASSFAGGVHGYTF
TGTGCCAGTAGTTTCGCAGGGGGCGTTCATGGCTACACCTTC
>TRBD2|.|TRBJ2-7|TRBV6-6
CASSFGLAVLYEQYF
TGTGCCAGCAGTTTTGGACTAGCGGTCCTCTACGAGCAGTACTTC
>.|.|TRBJ2-1|TRBV5-1
CASSGDGSGSYNEQFF
TGCGCCAGCAGCGGGGACGGGAGCGGCTCCTACAATGAGCAGTTCTTC
>.|.|TRBJ2-7|TRBV7-2
CASSSGQARAAYEQYF
TGTGCCAGCAGCTCGGGTCAAGCCAGGGCGGCTTACGAGCAGTACTTC
>.|.|TRBJ2-5|TRBV28
CASSFMGLEQYF
TGTGCCAGCAGTTTTATGGGTTTGGAGCAGTACTTC
>.|.|TRBJ2-1|TRBV6-1
CASSPYFRDNEQFF
TGTGCCAGCAGTCCGTACTTCCGAGACAATGAGCAGTTCTTC
>TRBD1|.|TRBJ1-2|TRBV19
CASSRGTDYGYTF
TGTGCCAGTAGTCGTGGGACAGACTATGGCTACACCTTC
>.|.|TRBJ2-3|TRBV4-1
CASSQVLASTDTQYF
TGCGCCAGCAGCCAAGTCCTAGCTAGCACAGATACGCAGTATTTT
>TRBD1|.|TRBJ1-4|TRBV5-1
CASSLAGTGGEKLFF
TGCGCCAGCAGCTTGGCCGGTACAGGGGGTGAAAAACTGTTTTTT
>.|.|TRBJ1-6|TRBV27
CASSSTGGGLLGSYNSPLHF
TGTGCCAGCAGTTCTACCGGGGGGGGCCTGCTTGGATCCTATAATTCACCCCTCCACTTT
>.|.|TRBJ1-2|TRBV27
CASSSQGWYGYTF
TGTGCCAGCAGTTCGCAGGGTTGGTATGGCTACACCTTC
>.|.|TRBJ2-7|TRBV7-2
CASSRTVDISYEQYF
TGTGCCAGCAGCCGGACGGTGGACATATCCTACGAGCAGTACTTC
>.|.|TRBJ2-1|TRBV19
CASSIVRSNRNEQFF
TGTGCCAGTAGTATAGTTAGGAGTAACCGCAATGAGCAGTTCTTC
>TRBD2|.|TRBJ2-1|TRBV10-3
CATVAGGHRNEQFF
TGTGCCACCGTGGCGGGAGGGCATAGGAATGAGCAGTTCTTC
>.|once|TRBJ1-6|TRBV7-3
CASSFRNNSPLHF
TGTGCCAGCAGCTTCAGAAATAATTCACCCCTCCACTTT
>.|few|TRBJ1-2|TRBV5-4
CASSKETRSYGYTF
TGTGCCAGCAGCAAGGAGACCCGCTCCTATGGCTACACCTTC
>TRBD1|once|TRBJ2-7|TRBV2
CASSKRPGQSSYEQYF
TGTGCCAGCAGTAAACGACCGGGACAGTCCTCCTACGAGCAGTACTTC
>TRBD1|.|TRBJ2-3|TRBV4-1
CASSATGPSTDTQYF
TGCGCCAGCAGCGCGACAGGGCCAAGCACAGATACGCAGTATTTT
>TRBD2|.|TRBJ2-6|TRBV6-1
CASSPTSAGANGLTF
TGTGCCAGCAGTCCTACTAGCGCTGGGGCCAACGGCCTGACTTTC
>.|.|TRBJ1-6|TRBV9
CASSPWGGRNSPLHF
TGTGCCAGCAGCCCATGGGGGGGACGTAATTCACCCCTCCACTTT
>.|.|TRBJ2-1|TRBV15
CATSRAGAGESAEQFF
TGTGCCACCAGCAGAGCGGGGGCGGGAGAGTCGGCTGAGCAGTTCTTC
>TRBD2|.|TRBJ2-5|TRBV7-2
CASSLVAGVAETQYF
TGTGCCAGCAGCTTGGTAGCGGGAGTAGCTGAGACCCAGTACTTC
>TRBD2|.|TRBJ2-7|TRBV11-3
CASSLVSLAGNEQYF
TGTGCCAGCAGCTTAGTGTCGCTAGCGGGAAACGAGCAGTACTTC
>.|once|TRBJ2-1|TRBV7-9
CASSPTGTSYNEQFF
TGTGCCAGCAGCCCGACCGGGACTTCCTACAATGAGCAGTTCTTC
>.|.|TRBJ2-5|TRBV5-1
CASSLGLGDQETQYF
TGCGCCAGCAGCTTGGGACTCGGGGATCAAGAGACCCAGTACTTC
>.|.|TRBJ2-5|TRBV6-4
CASSVTGEGKETQYF
TGTGCCAGCAGTGTGACGGGAGAAGGCAAAGAGACCCAGTACTTC
>TRBD1|.|TRBJ1-5|TRBV6-1
CASSGRQGTYQPQHF
TGTGCCAGCAGTGGGCGACAGGGTACCTATCAGCCCCAGCATTTT
>.|.|TRBJ2-1|TRBV7-9
CASSELSYNEQFF
TGTGCCAGTTCCGAGCTCTCCTACAATGAGCAGTTCTTC
>TRBD2|.|TRBJ2-1|TRBV5-1
CASSTTSGSLYEQFF
TGCGCCAGCAGCACTACTAGCGGGAGTCTCTATGAGCAGTTCTTC
>.|.|TRBJ2-4|TRBV2
CASRFEGLAKNIQYF
TGTGCCAGCAGATTTGAGGGATTAGCCAAAAACATTCAGTACTTC
>TRBD2|once|TRBJ2-7|TRBV19
CASSGTSGRYEQYF
TGTGCCAGTAGTGGGACTAGCGGGAGGTACGAGCAGTACTTC
>.|once|TRBJ2-5|TRBV14
CASSQDLGGGTQYF
TGTGCCAGCAGCCAAGATCTGGGTGGCGGGACCCAGTACTTC
>.|.|TRBJ2-5|TRBV27
CASRVGEGETQYF
TGTGCCAGCAGGGTCGGGGAAGGGGAGACCCAGTACTTC
>TRBD2|.|TRBJ2-7|TRBV5-4
CASSPFVAGGPTNTYEQYF
TGTGCCAGCAGCCCGTTTGTAGCGGGAGGTCCAACGAACACCTACGAGCAGTACTTC
>.|once|TRBJ2-1|TRBV10-3
CAISEKRQSSYNEQFF
TGTGCCATCAGTGAGAAGCGGCAGAGCTCCTACAATGAGCAGTTCTTC
>TRBD2|.|TRBJ2-5|TRBV4-1
CASSQKGLTSGEETQYF
TGCGCCAGCAGCCAAAAGGGTTTGACTAGCGGAGAAGAGACCCAGTACTTC
>.|few|TRBJ2-3|TRBV14
CASSLISTDTQYF
TGTGCCAGCAGCCTTATTAGCACAGATACGCAGTATTTT
>.|once|TRBJ1-4|TRBV7-9
CASSKRANEKLFF
TGTGCCAGCAGCAAACGGGCTAATGAAAAACTGTTTTTT
>.|.|TRBJ2-7|TRBV12-5
CASGPTAETFYEQYF
TGTGCTAGTGGCCCCACAGCCGAAACTTTCTACGAGCAGTACTTC
>TRBD2|.|TRBJ2-1|TRBV28
CASSPTGLAGTTYNEQFF
TGTGCCAGCAGTCCAACGGGACTAGCGGGTACAACCTACAATGAGCAGTTCTTC
>TRBD2|.|TRBJ2-2|TRBV7-9
CASSRTSAGELFF
TGTGCCAGCAGCCGGACTAGCGCCGGGGAGCTGTTTTTT
>.|.|TRBJ1-5|TRBV5-8
CASSLVQGRGQPQHF
TGTGCCAGCAGCTTGGTTCAGGGGAGGGGACAGCCCCAGCATTTT
>TRBD1|few|TRBJ1-1|TRBV4-1
CASSQGDRGGSTEAFF
TGCGCCAGCAGCCAAGGCGACAGGGGCGGGAGCACTGAAGCTTTCTTT
>.|.|TRBJ2-7|TRBV10-3
CAIRGGDHYEQYF
TGTGCCATCAGGGGCGGGGATCACTACGAGCAGTACTTC
>.|once|TRBJ2-3|TRBV30
CAWSVQGQDTQYF
TGTGCCTGGAGTGTACAGGGACAAGATACGCAGTATTTT
>.|.|TRBJ1-1|TRBV27
CASKMGDITEAFF
TGTGCCAGCAAAATGGGCGACATCACTGAAGCTTTCTTT